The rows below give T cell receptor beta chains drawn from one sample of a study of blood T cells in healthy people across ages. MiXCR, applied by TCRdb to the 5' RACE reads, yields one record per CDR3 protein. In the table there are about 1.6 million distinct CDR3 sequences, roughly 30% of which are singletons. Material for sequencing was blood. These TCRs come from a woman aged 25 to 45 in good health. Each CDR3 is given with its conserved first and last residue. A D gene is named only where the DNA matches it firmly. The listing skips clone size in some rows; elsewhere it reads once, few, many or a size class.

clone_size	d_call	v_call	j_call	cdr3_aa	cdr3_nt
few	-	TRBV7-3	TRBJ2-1	CASSLPPSTEQFF	TGTGCCAGCAGCCTACCTCCGAGCACTGAGCAGTTCTTC
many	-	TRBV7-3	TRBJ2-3	CASSLGGGRDTQYF	TGCGCCAGCAGCCTCGGAGGGGGGCGGGATACGCAGTATTTT
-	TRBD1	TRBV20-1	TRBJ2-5	CSAQSASGGGQTQYF	TGCAGTGCACAGTCGGCGTCAGGGGGCGGGCAGACCCAGTACTTC
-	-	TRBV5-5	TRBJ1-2	CASSLRGGLGYTF	TGTGCCAGCAGCTTGAGGGGGGGGCTAGGCTACACCTTC
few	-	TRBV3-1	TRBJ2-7	CASSPSFGPMMTYEQYF	TGTGCCAGCAGCCCATCATTCGGGCCGATGATGACCTACGAGCAGTACTTC
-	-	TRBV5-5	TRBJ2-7	CASSLDWREKTYEQYF	TGTGCCAGCAGCTTGGATTGGCGGGAAAAGACCTACGAGCAGTACTTC
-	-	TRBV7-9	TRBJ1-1	CASSHFGGVNTEAFF	TGTGCCAGCAGCCATTTCGGAGGGGTGAACACTGAAGCTTTCTTT
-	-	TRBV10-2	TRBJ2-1	CASRDGLSSYNEQFF	TGCGCCAGCAGAGACGGCTTGAGCTCCTACAATGAGCAGTTCTTC
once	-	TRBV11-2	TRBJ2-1	CASSQMAGGGHEQFF	TGTGCCAGCAGCCAGATGGCAGGGGGGGGGCATGAGCAGTTCTTC
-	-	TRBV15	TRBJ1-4	CATSRGSVDEKLFF	TGTGCCACCAGCAGAGGGTCCGTGGACGAAAAACTGTTTTTT
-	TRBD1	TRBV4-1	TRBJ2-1	CASSQGEIGTGFGNEQFF	TGCGCCAGCAGCCAAGGGGAGATTGGGACAGGGTTTGGCAATGAGCAGTTCTTC
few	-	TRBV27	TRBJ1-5	CASSLSGSQPQHF	TGTGCCAGCAGTTTATCCGGGAGTCAGCCCCAGCATTTT
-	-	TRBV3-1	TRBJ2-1	CASSQVTVSYNEQFF	TGTGCCAGCAGCCAAGTAACCGTATCCTACAATGAGCAGTTCTTC
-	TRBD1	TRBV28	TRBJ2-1	CASSSWDRANEQFF	TGTGCCAGCAGTTCGTGGGACAGGGCCAATGAGCAGTTCTTC
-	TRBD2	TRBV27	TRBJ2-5	CASRPTSSGVEQYF	TGTGCCAGCAGGCCGACTTCTAGCGGTGTTGAGCAGTACTTC